This entry lists 13 T cell receptor beta chains sequenced from one sample in a study of T-cell reconstitution after alpha-beta-depleted transplantation in children. The TCRbeta library was prepared with unique molecular identifiers. MiXCR was run by TCRdb on the PCR reads, yielding one entry per CDR3 protein. The data contain hundreds of thousands of distinct CDR3 sequences, 13% of them singletons. Sequenced here: PBMCs, mostly from graft donor cells, sampled 360 days after TCRalphabeta/CD19-depleted stem cell transplant. The receptors here all came from a male patient between 5 and 17 years old who had a stem cell transplant for acute myeloid leukemia, so the T cells may come from the graft donor.

The chain joins TRBV4-3 to TRBJ2-7; 11 bases match TRBD2. There are 18 residues in the CDR3. J was trimmed by 0 bases and V by 4 bases; bases with no gene match: 11. CDR1 and CDR2 (germline): LGHNA, YSLEER. CDR3 DNA: TGCGCCAGCAGCCGGGACTTAGCGGGAGGGGGAAGCTCCTACGAGCAGTACTTC. Translating it yields CASSRDLAGGGSSYEQYF.

The V and J genes are TRBV19 and TRBJ2-1; 8 bases agree with TRBD2. V was pared by 4 bases and J by 5 bases, with 10 bases of the junction left unmatched. CDR1 is LNHDA and CDR2 is SQIVND in the germline V gene (reference sequence). The CDR3 totals 16 residues. The CDR3, as DNA: TGTGCCAGTAGTACGACGATGAGCGGGGGAAACAATGAGCAGTTCTTC. Protein: CASSTTMSGGNNEQFF.

This clonotype was seen repeatedly, ten times or more. The V and J genes are TRBV7-2 and TRBJ2-3; D is undetermined. The CDR3 loop spans 14 amino acids. V gave up 1 base and J gave up 2 bases, with 7 bases separating them. Germline assignment: CDR1 SGHTA and CDR2 FQGNSA. Here the CDR3 DNA reads TGTGCCAGCAGCTTAGAAACACCCACAGATACGCAGTATTTT. Its translation is CASSLETPTDTQYF.

This clonotype was observed a handful of times. The chain is built from TRBV21-1 and TRBJ2-7. TRBV21-1 is a pseudogene. The CDR3 totals 11 residues. Here the CDR3 DNA reads TGTGCCAGCAGCAAACATCTCGGTATGGACTTC. As protein: CASSKHLGMDF.

The V gene is TRBV6-5, the J gene TRBJ1-5; D ambiguous. Germline V gene lookup returns CDR1 MNHEY and CDR2 SVGAGI. CDR3 size: 18 residues. Trimming stripped 0 bases from V and 5 bases from J, with 20 bases between. The CDR3 spells CASSYSSIGFASDQPQHF. The CDR3 DNA reads TGTGCCAGCAGTTACTCGTCAATTGGGTTCGCTTCCGATCAGCCCCAGCATTTT.

The V call is TRBV7-2, the J call TRBJ2-5; no clear D. The germline V and J ends were trimmed by 5 bases and 7 bases, with 11 bases remaining between them. Germline lookup yields CDR1 SGHTA and CDR2 FQGNSA. CDR3 length: 12 amino acids. The CDR3 DNA follows: TGTGCCAGCAGCACTCCCACCCCGACCCAGTACTTC. Protein product: CASSTPTPTQYF.

This clonotype has a count of ten or more. V usage is TRBV4-2 and J usage is TRBJ2-5; 11 bases line up with TRBD2. In germline, CDR1 is LGHNA, CDR2 YNFKEQ. Trimming took 4 bases from V and 2 from J; bases not matched to a gene: 3. There are 15 residues in the CDR3. CDR3 DNA sequence: TGTGCCAGCAGCCCGGGACTAGCGGAGCAAGAGACCCAGTACTTC. It yields the protein CASSPGLAEQETQYF.

The CDR3 loop reads CSARDILTREQYF. CDR3 nucleotides: TGCAGTGCTAGAGATATCCTAACGCGGGAGCAGTACTTC. The chain has TRBV20-1 and TRBJ2-7; D is undetermined. The germline V gene has CDR1 DFQATT and CDR2 SNEGSKA (reference sequence). V was trimmed by 0 bases and J by 7 bases, leaving 13 bases between them. The CDR3 is 13 residues long.

This clonotype appeared a few times. J is TRBJ2-7 and V is TRBV15; D may be TRBD2 (5 bases). V lost 4 bases, J lost 6 bases, and 19 bases lay in between. Germline CDR1 and CDR2: LNHNV and YYDKDF (reference sequence). The CDR3 length is 15 residues. CDR3 residues: CATSKEAIPPLEQYF. The CDR3 bases are TGTGCCACCAGCAAGGAGGCTATCCCCCCACTCGAGCAGTACTTC.

This clonotype was seen at least ten times. The chain carries TRBV4-2 and TRBJ2-1; possible D gene TRBD2, 5 bases. Per germline, CDR1 LGHNA and CDR2 YNFKEQ. Trimming cost V 0 bases and J 2 bases, with 14 bases left between them. The CDR3 length is 17 residues. CDR3 protein: CASSQDTGLGTYNEQFF. Written as DNA, the CDR3 is TGTGCCAGCAGCCAAGATACGGGGTTGGGAACCTACAATGAGCAGTTCTTC.

The chain couples TRBV28 to TRBJ2-7; possibly TRBD1 or TRBD2 for D (5 bases each). The length of the CDR3 is 15 residues. Trimming took 8 bases from V and 1 from J, leaving 18 bases between them. Germline V gene lookup returns CDR1 MDHEN and CDR2 SYDVKM. As DNA, the CDR3 is TGTGCCAGCCGATTTTCCGGGACCCAGTCCTACGAGCAGTACTTC. This translates into CASRFSGTQSYEQYF.

This clonotype was seen a few times. The chain has TRBV7-9 and TRBJ2-2, with unresolved D. Germline V gene sequence: CDR1 SEHNR, CDR2 FQNEAQ (reference sequence). V lost 3 bases to trimming and J lost 4 bases, with 15 bases between them. This CDR3 region has 16 residues. CDR3 in DNA: TGTGCCAGCAGCTTGACTCCTAGGGATGGCACCGGGGAGCTGTTTTTT. As protein: CASSLTPRDGTGELFF.

This clonotype showed up just a few times. J is TRBJ2-1 and V is TRBV6-5, with D possibly matching TRBD1 (6 bases). The CDR3 runs 15 residues. The V gene lost 2 bases and the J gene lost 5 bases, with 13 bases spanning the gap. Germline assignment: CDR1 MNHEY and CDR2 SVGAGI. The DNA for the CDR3 is TGTGCCAGCAGTTACAAAGGGGGATCGGACAATGAGCAGTTCTTC. Translating it yields CASSYKGGSDNEQFF.